One T cell receptor (beta chain) is described in this entry. What it recognizes is unknown. Sequenced with the Oncomine TCR Beta short-read assay was DNA taken from cultured CD4+ T cells. Genomic DNA was taken out of cultured CD4+ T cells by extraction. From the PCR reads, TCRdb called clonotypes with MiXCR, one entry per CDR3 protein. The sample contains some 3,100 distinct CDR3 sequences, about 80% of which appear only once. Germline CDR1 is MNHEY and CDR2 is SMNVEV (reference sequence). Trimming shortened V by 8 bases and J by 5 bases, and 17 bases separated the two germline ends. There are 14 residues in the CDR3. Stated treatment: 10-day PBMC culture with coronavirus spike peptide pools or control peptides (ViraFEST assay). The data belong to a study of vaccination and CD4 T cells after COVID-19. At the level of the study: Nasal swab PCR detected SARS-CoV-2 in convalescent patients; about 9 had mild disease, one severe.

General study findings and limits: A median of around 90% of reactive clones, in convalescent patients, became evident only post-vaccination.

This TCR was recovered from a human donor who had recovered from COVID-19. The V gene is TRBV27, the J gene TRBJ2-3; D might be TRBD1 (5 bases). The specimen sequenced was CD4+ T cells from blood, cultured in vitro. For the CDR3, the DNA is TGTGCCAGCGGCCAGGGTTCCGCGAAAGATACGCAGTATTTT. Encoded protein: CASGQGSAKDTQYF.